This is a list of T cell receptor beta chains from one sample in a study of regulatory dendritic cells for organ transplantation. Their antigen targets remain unknown. The protocol was immunoSEQ multiplex PCR, while the TCRdb copy is restricted to in-frame clones and leaves out a portion. The table has about 20,000 clones, around 85% seen once. Sample: memory CD4+ T cells from blood cultured with regulatory dendritic cells. The receptors come from a human donor in good health. The CDR3 runs from the conserved cysteine through the conserved F or W. A D gene is named only where the DNA matches it firmly. Only some rows state a clone size, as once, few, many or a class for expanded clones.

>TRBV14|TRBD1|.|TRBJ2-7
CASSPRQGAYEQYF
TGTGCCAGCAGCCCCAGACAGGGTGCCTACGAGCAGTACTTC
>TRBV29-1|.|.|TRBJ1-4
CSVEEAGTGNEKLFF
TGCAGCGTTGAAGAAGCCGGGACCGGCAATGAAAAACTGTTTTTT
>TRBV28|TRBD2|.|TRBJ2-2
CASSSRLAGAPGELFF
TGTGCCAGCAGTTCGCGACTAGCGGGAGCCCCCGGGGAGCTGTTTTTT
>TRBV6-5|.|.|TRBJ1-2
CASRYTGTAYGYTF
TGTGCCAGCAGGTACACCGGGACGGCTTATGGCTACACCTTC
>TRBV4-1|.|.|TRBJ1-4
CASSPPERATNEKLFF
TGCGCCAGCAGCCCCCCAGAGAGAGCAACTAATGAAAAACTGTTTTTT
>TRBV4-3|.|.|TRBJ1-1
CASNRYREMNTEAFF
TGCGCCAGCAACCGATACAGGGAGATGAACACTGAAGCTTTCTTT
>TRBV5-4|.|.|TRBJ2-7
CASSFFGSYEQYF
TGTGCCAGCAGCTTTTTTGGGTCCTACGAGCAGTACTTC
>TRBV6-1|.|.|TRBJ1-1
CASRAGDRNTEAFF
TGTGCCAGCAGGGCAGGTGATCGGAACACTGAAGCTTTCTTT
>TRBV11-2|.|.|TRBJ2-1
CASSLDRVNEQFF
TGTGCCAGCAGCTTAGATCGGGTCAATGAGCAGTTCTTC
>TRBV30|.|few|TRBJ1-1
CAVTRNMNTEAFF
TGTGCTGTAACTCGGAACATGAACACTGAAGCTTTCTTT
>TRBV21-1|.|.|TRBJ2-3
CASSKKSGGTGRADTQYF
TGTGCCAGCAGCAAAAAAAGCGGGGGGACAGGACGGGCAGATACGCAGTATTTT
>TRBV30|.|.|TRBJ1-3
CAWSVGAVSGNTIYF
TGTGCCTGGAGTGTAGGGGCAGTCTCTGGAAACACCATATATTTT
>TRBV30|TRBD1|.|TRBJ2-4
CAWSAGQGYHIQYF
TGTGCCTGGAGTGCAGGACAGGGGTATCACATTCAGTACTTC
>TRBV29-1|.|.|TRBJ2-5
CSVVKGETQYF
TGCAGCGTAGTAAAGGGAGAGACCCAGTACTTC
>TRBV6-5|TRBD2|few|TRBJ2-7
CASSFTSGSYEQYF
TGTGCCAGCAGTTTTACTAGCGGTTCCTACGAGCAGTACTTC
>TRBV6-6|TRBD2|.|TRBJ2-5
CASSLTSGSRETQYF
TGTGCCAGCAGTTTGACTAGCGGGAGCCGGGAGACCCAGTACTTC
>TRBV7-2|TRBD1|.|TRBJ2-2
CASTRDRGVSTGELFF
TGTGCCAGCACCCGCGACAGGGGAGTTTCCACCGGGGAGCTGTTTTTT
>TRBV6-1|TRBD2|.|TRBJ2-3
CASSALAGGPDTQYF
TGTGCCAGCAGCGCCTTAGCGGGGGGGCCGGATACGCAGTATTTT
>TRBV28|TRBD2|.|TRBJ2-1
CASSTGTSRGDEQFF
TGTGCCAGCAGTACCGGGACTAGTAGGGGGGATGAGCAGTTCTTC
>TRBV6-6|TRBD1|.|TRBJ2-4
CASRTGDTKNIQYF
TGTGCCAGCAGAACAGGGGATACCAAAAACATTCAGTACTTC